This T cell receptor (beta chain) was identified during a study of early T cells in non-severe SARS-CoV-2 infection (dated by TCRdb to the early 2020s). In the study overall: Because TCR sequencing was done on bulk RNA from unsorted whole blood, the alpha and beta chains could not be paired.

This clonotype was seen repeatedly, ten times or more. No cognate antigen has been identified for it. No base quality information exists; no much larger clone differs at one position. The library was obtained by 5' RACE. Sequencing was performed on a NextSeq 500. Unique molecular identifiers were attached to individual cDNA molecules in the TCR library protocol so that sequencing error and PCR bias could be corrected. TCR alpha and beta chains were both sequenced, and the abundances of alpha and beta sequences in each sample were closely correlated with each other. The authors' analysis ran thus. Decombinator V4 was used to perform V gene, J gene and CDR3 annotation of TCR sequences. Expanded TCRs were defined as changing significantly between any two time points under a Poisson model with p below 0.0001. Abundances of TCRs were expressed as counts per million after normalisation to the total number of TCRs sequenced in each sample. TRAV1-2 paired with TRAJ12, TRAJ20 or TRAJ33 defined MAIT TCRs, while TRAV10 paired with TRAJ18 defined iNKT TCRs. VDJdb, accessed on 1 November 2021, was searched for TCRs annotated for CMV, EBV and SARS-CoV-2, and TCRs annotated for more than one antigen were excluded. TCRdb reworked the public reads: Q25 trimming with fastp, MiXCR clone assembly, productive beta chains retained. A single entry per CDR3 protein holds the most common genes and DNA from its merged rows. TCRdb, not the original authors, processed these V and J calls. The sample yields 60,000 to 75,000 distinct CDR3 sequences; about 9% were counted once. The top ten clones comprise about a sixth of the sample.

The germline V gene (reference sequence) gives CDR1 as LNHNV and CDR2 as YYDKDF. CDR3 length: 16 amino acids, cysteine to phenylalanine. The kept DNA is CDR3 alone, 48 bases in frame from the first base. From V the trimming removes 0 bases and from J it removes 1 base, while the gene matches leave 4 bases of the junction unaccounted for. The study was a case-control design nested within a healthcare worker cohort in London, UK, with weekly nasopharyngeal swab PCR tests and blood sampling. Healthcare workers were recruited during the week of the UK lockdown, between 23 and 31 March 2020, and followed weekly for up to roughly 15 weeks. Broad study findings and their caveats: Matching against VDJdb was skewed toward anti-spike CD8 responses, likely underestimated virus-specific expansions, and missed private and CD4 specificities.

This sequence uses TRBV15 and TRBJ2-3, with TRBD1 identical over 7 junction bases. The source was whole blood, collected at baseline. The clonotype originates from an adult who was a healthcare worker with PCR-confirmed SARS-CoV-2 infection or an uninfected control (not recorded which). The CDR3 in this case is CATSRDRGGGTDTQYF. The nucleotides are TGTGCCACCAGCAGAGATAGAGGGGGCGGCACAGATACGCAGTATTTT. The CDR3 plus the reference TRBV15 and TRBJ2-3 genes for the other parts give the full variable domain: DAMVIQNPRYQVTQFGKPVTLSCSQTLNHNVMYWYQQKSSQAPKLLFHYYDKDFNNEADTPDNFQSRRPNTSFCFLDIRSPGLGDTAMYLCATSRDRGGGTDTQYFGPGTRLTVL.